A single T cell receptor (beta chain) is shown here with its context. Assay used: immunoSEQ multiplex PCR; TCRdb lists only in-frame clones, some missing. This table holds 50,000 to 75,000 clones, around 77% found once. This CDR3 region has 15 residues. Germline CDR1 reads KGHSH; CDR2 reads LQKENI. V was pared by 2 bases and J by 8 bases, with 16 bases between. This entry comes from a study of blood T cell repertoires in COVID-19. The specimen was peripheral blood. The chain has TRBV18 and TRBJ2-1; no firm D call. This clonotype was obtained from a man of 80 years or more with active or convalescent COVID-19. As DNA, the CDR3 is TGTGCCAGCTCACCAAATGAGGCTAGTATACATGAGCAGTTCTTC. Translated: CASSPNEASIHEQFF.